This T cell receptor (beta chain) was documented in a study of shared clonotypes between healthy human individuals. Study-wide findings and caveats: Some clonotypes were shared by all four sorted-subset donors, while others were not shared. The non-shared ones had lower generation probabilities than the shared ones.

It was about 190 ng DNA, tens of thousands of T cell genomes, that sorted-subset replicate PCRs used. Method: immunoSEQ multiplex PCR; TCRdb's copy keeps in-frame clones and lacks some. The sample consists of roughly 2.6 million clones, roughly 92% of them appearing once. Points on this clone: Its antigen is not known.

The CDR3 sequence is 16 residues long. Germline-derived CDR1 and CDR2 are MNHEY and SMNVEV (reference sequence). Trimming removed 3 bases from V and 4 bases from J, with 18 bases in between. V and J are TRBV27 and TRBJ2-5; D remains ambiguous. This TCR was recovered from a man in his late teens or twenties in good health. Sequences were obtained from naive CD4+ T cells sorted from blood. Subset noted: CD45RA+ positively selected. CDR3 sequence reads: CASSFQSALAGETQYF. CDR3 DNA sequence: TGTGCCAGCAGTTTTCAATCGGCCTTAGCCGGAGAGACCCAGTACTTC.